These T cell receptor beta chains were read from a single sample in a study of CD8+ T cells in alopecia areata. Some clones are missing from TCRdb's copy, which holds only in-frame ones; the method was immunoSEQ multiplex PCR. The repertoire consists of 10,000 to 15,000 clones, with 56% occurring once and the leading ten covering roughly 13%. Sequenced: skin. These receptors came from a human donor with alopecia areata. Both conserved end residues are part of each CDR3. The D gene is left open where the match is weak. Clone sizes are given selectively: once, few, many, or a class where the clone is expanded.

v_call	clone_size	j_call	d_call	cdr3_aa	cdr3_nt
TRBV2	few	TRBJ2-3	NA	CASTGDPFSPDTQYF	TGTGCCAGCACAGGGGACCCGTTTTCCCCAGATACGCAGTATTTT
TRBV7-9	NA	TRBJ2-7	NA	CASSLVGPYEQYF	TGTGCCAGCAGCTTAGTTGGGCCCTACGAGCAGTACTTC
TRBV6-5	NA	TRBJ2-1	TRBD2	CASSFTGTRAYNEQFF	TGTGCCAGCAGTTTTACCGGGACTAGAGCATACAATGAGCAGTTCTTC
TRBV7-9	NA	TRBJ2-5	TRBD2	CASIEGLSSGGPRTQYF	TGTGCCAGCATAGAGGGGCTGAGTAGCGGGGGCCCAAGGACCCAGTACTTC
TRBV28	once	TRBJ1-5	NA	CASNFQYIQPQHF	TGTGCCAGCAATTTCCAGTATATTCAGCCCCAGCATTTT
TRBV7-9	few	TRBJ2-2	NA	CASSYLHSNTGELFF	TGTGCCAGCTCTTATCTACATTCGAACACCGGGGAGCTGTTTTTT
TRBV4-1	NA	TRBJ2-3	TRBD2	CASSSLSQRGFSDTQYF	TGCGCCAGCAGCTCACTATCCCAGCGGGGATTCTCAGATACGCAGTATTTT
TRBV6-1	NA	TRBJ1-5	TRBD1	CASSDDRDQPQHF	TGTGCCAGCAGTGACGACAGGGATCAGCCCCAGCATTTT
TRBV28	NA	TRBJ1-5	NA	CASRLSTFSNQPQHF	TGTGCCAGCAGGTTGTCAACATTCAGCAATCAGCCCCAGCATTTT
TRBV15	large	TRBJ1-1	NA	CATSRDRGQKNTEAFF	TGTGCCACCAGCAGAGATCGTGGCCAGAAGAACACTGAAGCTTTCTTT
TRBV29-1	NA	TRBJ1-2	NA	CSAGESRGASRGYTF	TGCAGCGCTGGGGAATCCCGGGGGGCCTCGCGTGGCTACACCTTC
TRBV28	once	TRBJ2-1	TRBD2	CASSLYGGSHEQFF	TGTGCCAGCAGTTTGTACGGGGGGTCACACGAGCAGTTCTTC
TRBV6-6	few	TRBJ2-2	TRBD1	CASSYQGAGTGELFF	TGTGCCAGCAGTTACCAGGGGGCCGGGACCGGGGAGCTGTTTTTT
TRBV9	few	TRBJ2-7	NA	CASSVGVPSYEQYF	TGTGCCAGCAGCGTAGGTGTACCCTCCTACGAGCAGTACTTC
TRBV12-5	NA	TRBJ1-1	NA	CASGLGMNTEAFF	TGTGCTAGTGGTTTGGGGATGAACACTGAAGCTTTCTTT
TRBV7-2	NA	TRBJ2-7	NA	CASSPYPSYEQYF	TGTGCCAGCAGCCCCTACCCTTCCTACGAGCAGTACTTC
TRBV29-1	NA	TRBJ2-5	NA	CSVEDPFEADRPGTQYF	TGCAGCGTTGAAGATCCCTTTGAGGCCGACCGTCCGGGGACCCAGTACTTC
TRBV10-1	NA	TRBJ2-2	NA	CASSDPYRDTGELFF	TGCGCCAGCAGTGACCCGTATCGGGACACCGGGGAGCTGTTTTTT
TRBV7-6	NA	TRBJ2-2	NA	CASSLPDAPTGREIAGELFF	TGTGCCAGCAGCTTACCTGACGCCCCCACAGGGCGGGAAATTGCAGGGGAGCTGTTTTTT
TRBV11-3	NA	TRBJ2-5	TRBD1	CASSSGQGSETQYF	TGTGCCAGCAGCTCCGGACAGGGGTCGGAGACCCAGTACTTC
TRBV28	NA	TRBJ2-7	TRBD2	CASSLVVSGAPYEQYF	TGTGCCAGCAGTTTAGTCGTTAGCGGGGCCCCCTACGAGCAGTACTTC
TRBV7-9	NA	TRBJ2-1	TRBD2	CASSSPDGSGGTYNEQFF	TGTGCCAGCAGCTCACCGGATGGTAGCGGGGGTACCTACAATGAGCAGTTCTTC
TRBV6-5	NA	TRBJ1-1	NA	CAVKQLGNTEAFF	TGTGCCGTAAAACAGCTTGGGAACACTGAAGCTTTCTTT
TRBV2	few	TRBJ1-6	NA	CASSERDDKDSPLHF	TGTGCCAGCAGTGAAAGGGACGATAAGGACTCACCCCTCCACTTT
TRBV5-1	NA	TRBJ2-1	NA	CASSFSEHYNEQFF	TGCGCCAGCAGCTTTAGCGAGCACTACAATGAGCAGTTCTTC
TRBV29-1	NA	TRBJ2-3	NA	CSVEVALLTDTQYF	TGCAGCGTTGAGGTAGCCCTCCTCACAGATACGCAGTATTTT
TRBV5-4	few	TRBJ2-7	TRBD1	CASSLVGQEYEQYF	TGTGCCAGCAGCTTGGTGGGACAGGAATACGAGCAGTACTTC
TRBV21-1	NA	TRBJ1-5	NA	CASSERTGRGNQPQHF	TGTGCCAGCAGCGAAAGGACAGGGAGAGGCAATCAGCCCCAGCATTTT
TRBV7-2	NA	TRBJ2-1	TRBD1	CASSPGQGKWHEQFF	TGTGCCAGCAGCCCAGGACAGGGGAAATGGCATGAGCAGTTCTTC
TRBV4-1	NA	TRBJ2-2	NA	CASSQYPKGTGELFF	TGCGCCAGCAGCCAATATCCAAAAGGAACCGGGGAGCTGTTTTTT
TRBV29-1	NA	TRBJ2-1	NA	CSVAGVTFSPYNEQFF	TGCAGCGTTGCCGGGGTGACCTTCTCCCCCTACAATGAGCAGTTCTTC
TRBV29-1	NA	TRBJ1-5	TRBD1	CSVGDRLSNQPQHF	TGCAGCGTTGGGGACAGGCTCTCCAATCAGCCCCAGCATTTT
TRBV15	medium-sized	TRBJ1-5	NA	CATSRDSNTGSGNQPQHF	TGTGCCACCAGCAGAGATTCCAATACGGGTAGCGGCAATCAGCCCCAGCATTTT
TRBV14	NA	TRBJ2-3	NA	CASSPSTDTQYF	TGTGCCAGCAGCCCTAGCACAGATACGCAGTATTTT
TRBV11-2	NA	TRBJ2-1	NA	CASRYPREYGGGPYNEQLF	TGTGCCAGCAGGTACCCCAGGGAGTATGGGGGAGGACCCTACAATGAGCAGCTCTTC
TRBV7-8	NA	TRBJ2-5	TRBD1	CASSSQGQGVETQYF	TGTGCCAGCAGCTCCCAGGGACAGGGGGTCGAGACCCAGTACTTC
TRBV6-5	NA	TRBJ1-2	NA	CASSSGKTRGYTF	TGTGCCAGCAGTTCCGGGAAAACGCGTGGCTACACCTTC
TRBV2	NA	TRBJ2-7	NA	CASSEVGGGEQYF	TGTGCCAGCAGTGAAGTGGGGGGCGGCGAGCAGTACTTC